This T cell receptor beta chain comes out of a study of blood T cell repertoires in COVID-19. Whole-study context: T cells, B-cell-depleted T cells, or PBMCs supplied cDNA or gDNA.

Per the study methods: Amplification with reference gene primers provided the estimates of nucleated cell counts. The method was immunoSEQ multiplex PCR; TCRdb's version includes in-frame clones alone and lacks a portion of them. From that table come the V and J calls and clone size; the DNA was used to work out D and trimming. Seen here are 65,000 to 85,000 clones, 75% to 90% observed once, and the top ten hold 8% to 10%. The germline gives CDR1 SGHVS, CDR2 FQNEAQ. V was clipped by 5 bases and J by 3 bases; unmatched bases: 6. The CDR3 loop spans 14 amino acids. The clonotype was recovered from a man aged 45-65 years with active COVID-19. This sequence joins TRBV7-8 and TRBJ2-5; 7 bases line up with TRBD1. Material: peripheral blood. CDR3 loop: CASSMGQTKETQYF. Here the CDR3 DNA reads TGTGCCAGCAGCATGGGACAGACCAAAGAGACCCAGTACTTC.